The clone carrying this TCR beta chain was seen many times. TCR beta CDR3 regions were amplified from RNA transcripts. When the TCR CDR3 underwent first-round RT-PCR, the HTBI primer set was used. From the multiplex PCR reads, TCRdb called clonotypes with MiXCR, one entry per CDR3 protein. The table lists nearly 600,000 distinct CDR3 sequences, approximately 15% of them singletons, with roughly 7.1% in the top ten. The data belong to a study of T cells in Graves' hyperthyroidism and ophthalmopathy. Active moderate-to-severe ophthalmopathy, Clinical Activity Score at least 3, NOSPECS at least 4, under 3 months' duration. V was pared by 2 bases and J by 8 bases, with 9 bases between. CDR1 is KGHSH and CDR2 is LQKENI in the germline V gene. CDR3 length equals 13 residues.

The source is a woman younger than 35 with Graves' ophthalmopathy. This chain links TRBV18 with TRBJ1-4, with D unresolved. Source material: blood. CDR3 loop: CASSPKGDEKLFF. The CDR3 nucleotides are TGTGCCAGCTCACCAAAGGGCGACGAAAAACTGTTTTTT.